The present TCR beta chain was sequenced within a study of T cells in Graves' hyperthyroidism and ophthalmopathy. This clonotype was detected ten times or more. The target antigen is unknown. General study points: The majority of expanded thyroid clonotypes above 0.001 also appeared in blood.

CDR3 size: 13 residues. Germline V gene lookup returns CDR1 SEHNR and CDR2 FQNEAQ (reference sequence). Trimming removed 8 bases from V and 2 bases from J, with 13 bases in between. A roughly 9.7 ml volume of fresh peripheral blood provided the PBMCs. RNA transcripts served as the template for amplifying TCR beta CDR3 regions. HTBI primers drove first-round RT-PCR of the TCR CDR3. One entry per CDR3 protein results from TCRdb running MiXCR on the multiplex PCR reads. The sample has 500,000 to 550,000 distinct CDR3 sequences, roughly 21% seen once. The sample taken for sequencing was blood. This sequence was found in a man aged 35 to 55 with Graves' ophthalmopathy. The genes are TRBV7-9 and TRBJ2-7; D gene unclear. The CDR3 spells CASGRAPTYEQYF. As DNA, the CDR3 is TGTGCCAGCGGCCGGGCTCCAACCTACGAGCAGTACTTC.